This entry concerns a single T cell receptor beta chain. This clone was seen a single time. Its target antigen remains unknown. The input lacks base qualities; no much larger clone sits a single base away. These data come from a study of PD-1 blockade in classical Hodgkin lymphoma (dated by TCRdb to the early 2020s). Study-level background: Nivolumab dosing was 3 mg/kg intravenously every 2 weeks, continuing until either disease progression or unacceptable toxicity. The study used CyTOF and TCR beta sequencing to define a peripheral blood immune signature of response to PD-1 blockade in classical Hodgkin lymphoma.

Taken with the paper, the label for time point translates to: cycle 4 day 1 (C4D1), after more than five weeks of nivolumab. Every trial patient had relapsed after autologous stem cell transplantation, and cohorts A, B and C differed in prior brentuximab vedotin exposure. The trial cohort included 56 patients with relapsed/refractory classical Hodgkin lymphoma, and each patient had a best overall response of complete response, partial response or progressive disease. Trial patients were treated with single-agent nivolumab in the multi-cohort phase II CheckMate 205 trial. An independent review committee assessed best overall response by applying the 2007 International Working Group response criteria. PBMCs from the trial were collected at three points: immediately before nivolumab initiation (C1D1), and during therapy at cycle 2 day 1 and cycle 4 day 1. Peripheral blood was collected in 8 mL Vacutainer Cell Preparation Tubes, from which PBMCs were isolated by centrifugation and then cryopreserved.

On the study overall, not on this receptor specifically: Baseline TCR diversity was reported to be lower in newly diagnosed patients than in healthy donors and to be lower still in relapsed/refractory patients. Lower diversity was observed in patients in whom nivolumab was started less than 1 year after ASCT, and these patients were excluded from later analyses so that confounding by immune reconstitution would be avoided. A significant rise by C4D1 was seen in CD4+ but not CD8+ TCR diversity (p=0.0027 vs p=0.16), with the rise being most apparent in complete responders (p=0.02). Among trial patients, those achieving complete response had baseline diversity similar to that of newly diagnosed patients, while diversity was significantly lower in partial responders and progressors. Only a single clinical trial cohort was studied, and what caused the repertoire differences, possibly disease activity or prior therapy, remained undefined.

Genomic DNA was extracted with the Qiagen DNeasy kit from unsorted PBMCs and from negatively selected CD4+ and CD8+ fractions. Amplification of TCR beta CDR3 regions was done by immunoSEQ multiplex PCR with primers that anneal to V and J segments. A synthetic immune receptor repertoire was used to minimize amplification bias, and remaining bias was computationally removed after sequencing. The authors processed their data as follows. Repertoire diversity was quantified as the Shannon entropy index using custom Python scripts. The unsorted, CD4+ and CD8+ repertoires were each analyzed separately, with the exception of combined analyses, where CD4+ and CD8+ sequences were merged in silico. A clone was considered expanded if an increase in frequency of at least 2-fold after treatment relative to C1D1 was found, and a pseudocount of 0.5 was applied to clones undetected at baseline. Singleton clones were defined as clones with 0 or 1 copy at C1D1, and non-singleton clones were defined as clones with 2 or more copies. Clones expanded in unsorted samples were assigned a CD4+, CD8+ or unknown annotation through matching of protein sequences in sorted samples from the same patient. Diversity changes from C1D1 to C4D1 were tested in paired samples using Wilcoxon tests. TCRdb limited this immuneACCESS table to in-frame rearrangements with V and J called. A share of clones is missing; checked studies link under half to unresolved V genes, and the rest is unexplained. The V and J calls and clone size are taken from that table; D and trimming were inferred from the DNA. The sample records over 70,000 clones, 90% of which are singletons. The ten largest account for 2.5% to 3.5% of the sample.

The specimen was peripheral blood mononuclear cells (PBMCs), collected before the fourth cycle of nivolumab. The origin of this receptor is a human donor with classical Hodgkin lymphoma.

The nucleotide sequence is given as TGCGCCAGCAGCCGCGACACCAATCAGCCCCAGCATTTT. This gives the protein CASSRDTNQPQHF. The chain joins TRBV5-1 to TRBJ1-5; the D gene remains uncertain. CDR1 and CDR2 are read off the germline V gene as SGHRS and YFSETQ. The CDR3 runs 13 amino acids, cysteine and phenylalanine included. Of the read, only the CDR3 DNA is kept; its 39 bases are in frame from base 1. V loses 4 bases of germline sequence and J loses 3 bases, and the interval between the two ends is 8 bases.